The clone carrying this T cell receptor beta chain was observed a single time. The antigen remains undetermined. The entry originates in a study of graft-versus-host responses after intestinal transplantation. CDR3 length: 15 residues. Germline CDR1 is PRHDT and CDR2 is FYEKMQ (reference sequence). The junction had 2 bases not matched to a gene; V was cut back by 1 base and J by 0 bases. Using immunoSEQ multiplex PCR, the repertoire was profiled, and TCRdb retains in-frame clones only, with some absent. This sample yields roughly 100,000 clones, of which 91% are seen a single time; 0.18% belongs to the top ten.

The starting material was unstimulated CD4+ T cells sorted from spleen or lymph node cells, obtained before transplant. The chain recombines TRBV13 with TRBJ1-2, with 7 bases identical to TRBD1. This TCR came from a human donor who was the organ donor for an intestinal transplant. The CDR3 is CASSLVGTANYGYTF. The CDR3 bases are TGTGCCAGCAGCTTAGTTGGGACAGCTAACTATGGCTACACCTTC. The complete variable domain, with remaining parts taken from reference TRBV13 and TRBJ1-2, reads AAGVIQSPRHLIKEKRETATLKCYPIPRHDTVYWYQQGPGQDPQFLISFYEKMQSDKGSIPDRFSAQQFSDYHSELNMSSLELGDSALYFCASSLVGTANYGYTFGSGTRLTVV.